This entry describes one T cell receptor beta chain. The target of this receptor is not known. Within one base of it there is no much larger clone, and no base qualities were kept. In the germline V gene (reference sequence), CDR1 corresponds to LNHDA and CDR2 to SQIVND. V lost 0 bases and J lost 5 bases; the stretch between them is 11 bases long. The CDR3 starts with the cysteine, ends with the phenylalanine, and has 16 residues. Just CDR3 DNA is preserved here, 48 bases in frame from base 1. This specimen comes from a study of T cell responses to AZD1222 COVID-19 vaccine (dated by TCRdb to 2020 to 2023). Broadly, across the study: TCR sequencing covered approximately 230 trial participants: 207 given two doses of AZD1222 and approximately 26 given two doses of MenACWY control vaccine. Trial participants were enrolled by age into 18-55, 56-69 and 70-plus year subgroups, with around 150, 28 and 57 TCR-sequenced participants respectively.

Summary of the overall study and its limitations: Most participants were white British and females outnumbered males, and the authors suggested that clonal diversity may have been underestimated. Vaccine-associated CD4 TCRs spanned the whole spike protein, with dominant responses in regions 160-218 and 743-854. Reportedly, close to half of the unique spike-specific TCRs recognized epitopes lying outside the regions that are mutated in the B.1.351 and B.1.1.7 variants. In the small 56-69-year group, the increase in depth fell short of significance, most likely because of low power. After two AZD1222 doses, both the breadth and the depth of spike-specific TCRs were significantly higher than at day 0 and than in MenACWY recipients. Conclusions about previously exposed vaccinees are limited, since just six AZD1222 recipients were seropositive for SARS-CoV-2 at baseline. Because no day 14 peak-response samples were available, repertoires were characterized only after the peak T cell response.

The CDR3 regions of human TCRbeta chains were analyzed by immunosequencing. On the authors' methods: Repertoire TCRs were checked for matches against a reference library of SARS-CoV-2-specific TCRs that had been generated using the MIRA antigen-specificity platform. Breadth was defined as the fraction of unique TCRs that were SARS-CoV-2-associated. Depth was defined as the fraction of total T cells that were SARS-CoV-2-associated. Each spike-specific TCR was assigned to its reactive spike region and to a CD4 or CD8 class using the MIRA data. Log10-transformed breadth and depth values were compared by one-way ANOVA with Sidak's multiple comparisons tests. In TCRdb, the immuneACCESS table is reduced to in-frame sequences with V and J assigned. These tables do not hold every clone; where another copy was compared, an unresolved V gene accounts for under half, and the others remain unexplained. The V and J calls and clone size come from that table; D and trimming were worked out from the DNA. The sample profile shows 90,000 to 120,000 clones; approximately 90% of them were found once. The ten largest clones represent 6.2% of the sample.

The label giving this sample's time point can be read as: about 28 days (+/-7) after the second vaccine dose. AZD1222 recipients given second doses at about 4 weeks or at about 12 weeks were pooled, since spike-specific TCR depth and breadth were not found to differ between the two schedules. Vaccinee samples came from UK trials COV001 and COV002, including a single-blind randomized controlled phase 2/3 trial of AZD1222 (ChAdOx1 nCoV-19) in healthy adults. For TCRbeta chain sequencing, PBMC samples were collected from trial participants at day 0 and at day 28 after the second dose. Here the chain combines TRBV19 and TRBJ1-6; the D gene is not confidently resolved. This sample comprised peripheral blood, obtained 28 days after the second AZD1222 dose. This clonotype was sampled from an adult who received the AZD1222 COVID-19 vaccine. The nucleotide sequence reads TGTGCCAGTAGTATAGAGGGCGGAGGCCATAATTCACCCCTCCACTTT. Its coded protein is CASSIEGGGHNSPLHF.